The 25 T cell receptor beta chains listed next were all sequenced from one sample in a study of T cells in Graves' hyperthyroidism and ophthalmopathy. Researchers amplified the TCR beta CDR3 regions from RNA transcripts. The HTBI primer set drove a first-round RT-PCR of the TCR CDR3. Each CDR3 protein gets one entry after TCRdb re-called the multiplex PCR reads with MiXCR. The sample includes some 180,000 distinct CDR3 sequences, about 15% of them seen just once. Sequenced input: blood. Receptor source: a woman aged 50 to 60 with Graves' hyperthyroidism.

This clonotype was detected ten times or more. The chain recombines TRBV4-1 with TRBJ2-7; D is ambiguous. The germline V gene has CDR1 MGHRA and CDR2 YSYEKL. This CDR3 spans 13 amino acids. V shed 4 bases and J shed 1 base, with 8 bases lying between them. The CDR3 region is CASSPTASYEQYF. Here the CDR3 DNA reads TGCGCCAGCAGCCCCACTGCATCCTACGAGCAGTACTTC.

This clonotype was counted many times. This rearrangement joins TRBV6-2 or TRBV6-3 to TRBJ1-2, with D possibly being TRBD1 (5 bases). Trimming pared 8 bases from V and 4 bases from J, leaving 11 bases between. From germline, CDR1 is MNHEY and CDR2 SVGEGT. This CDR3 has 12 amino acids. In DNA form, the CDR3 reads TGTGCCAGCGAGGGGTACGGCTATGGCTACACCTTC. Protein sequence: CASEGYGYGYTF.

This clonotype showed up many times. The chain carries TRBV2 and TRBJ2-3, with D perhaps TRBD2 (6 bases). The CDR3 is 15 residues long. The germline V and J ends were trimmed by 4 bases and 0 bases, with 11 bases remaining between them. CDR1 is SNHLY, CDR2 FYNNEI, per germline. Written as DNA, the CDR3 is TGTGCCAGCAGTGGGGGGGTTACTAGCACAGATACGCAGTATTTT. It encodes CASSGGVTSTDTQYF.

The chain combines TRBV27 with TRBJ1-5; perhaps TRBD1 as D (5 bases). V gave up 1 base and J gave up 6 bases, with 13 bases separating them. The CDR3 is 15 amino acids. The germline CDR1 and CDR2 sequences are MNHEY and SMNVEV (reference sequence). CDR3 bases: TGTGCCAGCAGTTTATTGTCGGGGGGGGGTCAGCCCCAGCATTTT. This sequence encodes CASSLLSGGGQPQHF.

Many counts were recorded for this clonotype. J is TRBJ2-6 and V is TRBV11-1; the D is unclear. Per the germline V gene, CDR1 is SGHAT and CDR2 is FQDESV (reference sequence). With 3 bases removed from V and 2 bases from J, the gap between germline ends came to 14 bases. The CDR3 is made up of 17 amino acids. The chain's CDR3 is CASSFPPGQTGANVLTF. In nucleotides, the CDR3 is TGTGCCAGCAGCTTCCCTCCCGGCCAGACTGGGGCCAACGTCCTGACTTTC.

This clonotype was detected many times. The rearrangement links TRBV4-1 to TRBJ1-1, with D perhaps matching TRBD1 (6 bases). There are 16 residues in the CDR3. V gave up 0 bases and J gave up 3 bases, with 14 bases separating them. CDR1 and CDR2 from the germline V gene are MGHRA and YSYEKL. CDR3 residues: CASSQDGKQGYTEAFF. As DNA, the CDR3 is TGCGCCAGCAGCCAAGACGGTAAACAGGGCTACACTGAAGCTTTCTTT.

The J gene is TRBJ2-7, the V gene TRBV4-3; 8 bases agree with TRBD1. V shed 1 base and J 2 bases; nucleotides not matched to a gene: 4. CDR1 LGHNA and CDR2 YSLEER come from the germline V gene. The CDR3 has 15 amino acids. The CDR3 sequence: CASSQARGRTYEQYF. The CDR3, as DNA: TGCGCCAGCAGCCAAGCCAGGGGGCGAACCTACGAGCAGTACTTC.

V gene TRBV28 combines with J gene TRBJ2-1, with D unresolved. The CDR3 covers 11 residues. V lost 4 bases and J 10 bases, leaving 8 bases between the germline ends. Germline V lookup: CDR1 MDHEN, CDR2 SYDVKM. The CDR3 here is CASSSQTEQFF. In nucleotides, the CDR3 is TGTGCCAGCAGTTCTCAGACGGAGCAGTTCTTC.

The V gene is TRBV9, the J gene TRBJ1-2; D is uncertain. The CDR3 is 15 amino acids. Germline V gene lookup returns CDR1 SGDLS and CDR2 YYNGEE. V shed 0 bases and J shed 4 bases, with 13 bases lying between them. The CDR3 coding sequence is TGTGCCAGCAGCGTAGAACAGTCCGGGATCTATGGCTACACCTTC. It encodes CASSVEQSGIYGYTF.

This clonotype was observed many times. The DNA for the CDR3 is TGTGCCAGCAGCTTTTGGCCACGGGGGTATAATTCACCCCTCCACTTT. It specifies CASSFWPRGYNSPLHF. This chain joins TRBV5-8 and TRBJ1-6, with D tentatively TRBD1 (5 bases). The CDR3 runs 16 residues. CDR1 and CDR2 from the germline V gene are SGHTS and YDEGEE. The V gene lost 2 bases and the J gene lost 4 bases, with 13 bases spanning the gap.

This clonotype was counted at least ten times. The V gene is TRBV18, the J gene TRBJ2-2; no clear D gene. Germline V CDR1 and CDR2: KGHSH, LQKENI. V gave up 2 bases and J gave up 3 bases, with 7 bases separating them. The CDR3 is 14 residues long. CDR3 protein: CASSPRTDTGELFF. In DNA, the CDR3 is TGTGCCAGCTCACCAAGGACGGACACCGGGGAGCTGTTTTTT.

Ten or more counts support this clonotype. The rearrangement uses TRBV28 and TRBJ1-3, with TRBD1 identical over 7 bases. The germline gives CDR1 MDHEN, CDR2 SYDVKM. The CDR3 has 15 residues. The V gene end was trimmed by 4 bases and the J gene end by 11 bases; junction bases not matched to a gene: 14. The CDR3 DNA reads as TGTGCCAGCAGTTCAATGACAGGGCCCATACATCCCATATATTTT. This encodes CASSSMTGPIHPIYF.

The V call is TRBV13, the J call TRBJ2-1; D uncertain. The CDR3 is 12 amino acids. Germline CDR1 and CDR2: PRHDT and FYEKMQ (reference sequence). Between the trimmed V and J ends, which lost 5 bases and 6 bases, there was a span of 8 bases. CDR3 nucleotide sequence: TGTGCCAGCAGCCCAGCGAGCAATGAGCAGTTCTTC. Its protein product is CASSPASNEQFF. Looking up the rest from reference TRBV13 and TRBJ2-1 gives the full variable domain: AAGVIQSPRHLIKEKRETATLKCYPIPRHDTVYWYQQGPGQDPQFLISFYEKMQSDKGSIPDRFSAQQFSDYHSELNMSSLELGDSALYFCASSPASNEQFFGPGTRLTVL.

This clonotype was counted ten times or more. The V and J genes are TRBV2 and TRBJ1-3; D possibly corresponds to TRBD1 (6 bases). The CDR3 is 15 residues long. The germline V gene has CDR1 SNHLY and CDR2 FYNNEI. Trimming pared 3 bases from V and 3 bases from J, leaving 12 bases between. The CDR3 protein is CASSELGAGGNTIYF. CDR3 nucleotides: TGTGCCAGCAGTGAGCTGGGGGCAGGTGGAAACACCATATATTTT. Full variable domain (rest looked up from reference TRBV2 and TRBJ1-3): EPEVTQTPSHQVTQMGQEVILRCVPISNHLYFYWYRQILGQKVEFLVSFYNNEISEKSEIFDDQFSVERPDGSNFTLKIRSTKLEDSAMYFCASSELGAGGNTIYFGEGSWLTVV.

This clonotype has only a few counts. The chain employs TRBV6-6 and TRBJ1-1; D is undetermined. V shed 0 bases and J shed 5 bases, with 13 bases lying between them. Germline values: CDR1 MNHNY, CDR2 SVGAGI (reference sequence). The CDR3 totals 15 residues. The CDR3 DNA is TGTGCCAGCAGTTACTCGTGGGAAGGGAGAACTGAAGCTTTCTTT. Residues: CASSYSWEGRTEAFF.

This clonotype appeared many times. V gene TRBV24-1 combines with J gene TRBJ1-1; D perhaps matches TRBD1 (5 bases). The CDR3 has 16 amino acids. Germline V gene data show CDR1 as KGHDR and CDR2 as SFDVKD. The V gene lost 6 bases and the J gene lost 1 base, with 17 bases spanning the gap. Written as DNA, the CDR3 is TGTGCCACCAGTCTCGGGACCGCCCTTGGGAACACTGAAGCTTTCTTT. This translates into CATSLGTALGNTEAFF.

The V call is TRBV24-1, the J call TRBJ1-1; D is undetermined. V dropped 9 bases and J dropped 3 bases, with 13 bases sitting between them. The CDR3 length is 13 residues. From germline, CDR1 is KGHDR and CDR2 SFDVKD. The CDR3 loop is CATSLAEDTEAFF. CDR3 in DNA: TGTGCCACCTCCCTTGCGGAGGACACTGAAGCTTTCTTT.

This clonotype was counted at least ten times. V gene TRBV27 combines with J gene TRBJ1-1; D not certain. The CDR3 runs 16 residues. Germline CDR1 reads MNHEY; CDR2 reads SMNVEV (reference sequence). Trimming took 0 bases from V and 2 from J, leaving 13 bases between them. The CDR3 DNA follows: TGTGCCAGCAGTTTATCTGGAAGGATCCGAAACACTGAAGCTTTCTTT. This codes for CASSLSGRIRNTEAFF.

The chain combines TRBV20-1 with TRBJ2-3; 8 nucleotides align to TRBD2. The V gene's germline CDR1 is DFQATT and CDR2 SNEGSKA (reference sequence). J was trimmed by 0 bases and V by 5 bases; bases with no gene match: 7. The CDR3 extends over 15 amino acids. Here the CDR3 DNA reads TGCAGTGCTGCCCCAGCGGGGGATAGCACAGATACGCAGTATTTT. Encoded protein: CSAAPAGDSTDTQYF.

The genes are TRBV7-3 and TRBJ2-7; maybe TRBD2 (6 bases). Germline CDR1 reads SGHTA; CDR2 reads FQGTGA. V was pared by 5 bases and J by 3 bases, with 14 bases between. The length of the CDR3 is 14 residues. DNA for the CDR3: TGTGCCAGCAGCCAGGTCGGGGGAGGCTACGAGCAGTACTTC. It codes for CASSQVGGGYEQYF. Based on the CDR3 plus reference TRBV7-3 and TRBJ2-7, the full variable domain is GAGVSQTPSNKVTEKGKYVELRCDPISGHTALYWYRQSLGQGPEFLIYFQGTGAADDSGLPNDRFFAVRPEGSVSTLKIQRTERGDSAVYLCASSQVGGGYEQYFGPGTRLTVT.

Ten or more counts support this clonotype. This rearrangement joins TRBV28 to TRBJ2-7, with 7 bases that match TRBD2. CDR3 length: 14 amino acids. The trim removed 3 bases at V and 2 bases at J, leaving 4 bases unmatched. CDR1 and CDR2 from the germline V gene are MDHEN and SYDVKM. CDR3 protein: CASSLGGSAYEQYF. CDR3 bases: TGTGCCAGCAGTTTGGGGGGGAGCGCCTACGAGCAGTACTTC.

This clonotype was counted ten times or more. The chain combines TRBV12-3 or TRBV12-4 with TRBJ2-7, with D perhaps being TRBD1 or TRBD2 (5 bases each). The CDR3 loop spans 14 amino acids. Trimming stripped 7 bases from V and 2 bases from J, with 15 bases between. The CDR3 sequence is CASTSGSRPYEQYF. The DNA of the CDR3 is TGTGCCAGCACCTCAGGGAGTCGCCCCTACGAGCAGTACTTC.

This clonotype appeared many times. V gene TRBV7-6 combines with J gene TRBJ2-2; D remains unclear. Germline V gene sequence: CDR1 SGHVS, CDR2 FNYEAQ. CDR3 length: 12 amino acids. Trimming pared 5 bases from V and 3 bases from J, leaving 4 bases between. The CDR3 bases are TGTGCCAGCAGCGGTCACACCGGGGAGCTGTTTTTT. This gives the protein CASSGHTGELFF.

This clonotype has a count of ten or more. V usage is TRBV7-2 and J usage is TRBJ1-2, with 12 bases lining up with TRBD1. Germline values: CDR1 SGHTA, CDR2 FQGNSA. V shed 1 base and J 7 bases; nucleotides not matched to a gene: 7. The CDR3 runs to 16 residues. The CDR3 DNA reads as TGTGCCAGCAGCTTAGGGGGACAGGGGGCGTTGGTTGGCTACACCTTC. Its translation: CASSLGGQGALVGYTF.

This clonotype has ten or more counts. CDR3 bases: TGTGCCAGTAGTATAGGTGGAAACACTGAAGCTTTCTTT. Its translation: CASSIGGNTEAFF. The chain has TRBV19 and TRBJ1-1; D unresolved. Trimming took 1 base from V and 2 from J, leaving 5 bases between them. CDR3 length: 13 residues. Germline V gives CDR1 LNHDA, CDR2 SQIVND (reference sequence).